A selection of T cell receptor beta chains follows, all from one sample in a study of T cells in Graves' hyperthyroidism and ophthalmopathy. TCRdb fed the multiplex PCR reads into MiXCR, producing one record per CDR3 protein. Of roughly 650,000 distinct CDR3 sequences in the sample, 16% are singletons; the top ten hold roughly 3.4%. The sample taken for sequencing was blood. Receptors were obtained from a woman between 40 and 50 years old with Graves' ophthalmopathy. CDR3s include the opening cysteine and the closing phenylalanine or tryptophan. A D gene is named only where the DNA matches it firmly. Where a row states a size, it is once, few, many or the class of an expanded clone; other rows omit it.

j_gene,abundance,d_gene,v_gene,CDR3aa,CDR3nt
TRBJ2-5,.,.,TRBV7-2,CASSLQPGRGETQYF,TGTGCCAGCAGTCTCCAACCGGGAAGGGGGGAGACCCAGTACTTC
TRBJ1-4,few,.,TRBV5-6,CASSKTSGTLNEKLFF,TGTGCCAGCAGCAAAACGTCCGGGACCCTTAATGAAAAACTGTTTTTT
TRBJ1-3,few,.,TRBV12-3/TRBV12-4,CASSLQGRAGNTIYF,TGTGCCAGCAGTTTGCAGGGGCGAGCTGGAAACACCATATATTTT
TRBJ2-2,many,.,TRBV5-1,CASRGVQATTGELFF,TGCGCCAGCAGGGGGGTTCAGGCGACGACCGGGGAGCTGTTTTTT
TRBJ1-1,many,.,TRBV11-2,CASSLAGRSEAFF,TGTGCCAGCAGCTTAGCGGGGAGGTCTGAAGCTTTCTTT
TRBJ2-7,.,.,TRBV18,CASSRAETDYEQYF,TGTGCCAGCTCACGTGCCGAGACAGACTACGAGCAGTACTTC
TRBJ2-5,many,.,TRBV2,CASSEAVTPGRETQYF,TGTGCCAGCAGTGAAGCGGTAACCCCAGGAAGAGAGACCCAGTACTTC
TRBJ1-5,few,TRBD1,TRBV6-1,CASCLADRGNQPQHF,TGTGCCAGCTGTCTCGCGGACAGGGGGAATCAGCCCCAGCATTTT
TRBJ1-1,few,TRBD1,TRBV19,CASSNRGAAEAFF,TGTGCCAGTAGTAACAGGGGCGCCGCTGAAGCTTTCTTT
TRBJ1-2,.,.,TRBV24-1,CATSDLNEQGTNYGYTF,TGTGCCACCAGTGATTTGAACGAACAGGGCACTAACTATGGCTACACCTTC
TRBJ1-1,.,.,TRBV20-1,CSARGLVEPQYGEAFF,TGCAGTGCTAGAGGCCTCGTTGAACCTCAATACGGAGAAGCTTTCTTT
TRBJ2-3,.,TRBD1,TRBV5-8,CASSQGQGARTDTQYF,TGTGCCAGCAGCCAGGGACAGGGGGCGCGAACAGATACGCAGTATTTT
TRBJ2-1,.,.,TRBV27,CASSLYSSDDEQFF,TGTGCCAGCAGTTTATATTCCTCGGACGATGAGCAGTTCTTC
TRBJ1-2,few,.,TRBV10-1,CASSEAGPYGYTF,TGCGCCAGCAGTGAGGCCGGACCCTATGGCTACACCTTC
TRBJ1-1,few,.,TRBV4-1,CASSRYSAREAFF,TGCGCCAGCAGCCGGTACAGCGCCCGTGAAGCTTTCTTT
TRBJ2-4,.,.,TRBV29-1,CSVELTGTLAKNIQYF,TGCAGCGTCGAATTGACAGGTACCCTAGCCAAAAACATTCAGTACTTC
TRBJ2-3,many,.,TRBV7-9,CASSLALITDTQYF,TGTGCCAGCAGCTTAGCGCTCATAACAGATACGCAGTATTTT
TRBJ2-7,.,.,TRBV5-6,CASSIGTTTYEQYF,TGTGCCAGCAGCATCGGGACCACAACCTACGAGCAGTACTTC
TRBJ2-3,many,.,TRBV20-1,CSTYRQARTDTQYF,TGCAGTACGTATCGACAGGCCCGCACAGATACGCAGTATTTT
TRBJ2-3,many,TRBD2,TRBV20-1,CSAREAGGGDTQYF,TGCAGTGCTAGAGAGGCGGGGGGTGGGGATACGCAGTATTTT
TRBJ1-1,few,.,TRBV7-8,CASSPLSGETEAFF,TGTGCCAGCAGCCCTCTTTCGGGGGAAACTGAAGCTTTCTTT
TRBJ2-2,many,TRBD2,TRBV9,CASSDRLAGANTGELFF,TGTGCCAGCAGCGACCGACTAGCGGGGGCGAACACCGGGGAGCTGTTTTTT
TRBJ2-3,many,.,TRBV2,CASRRSSDTQYF,TGTGCCAGCCGCAGGTCATCAGATACGCAGTATTTT
TRBJ1-1,many,.,TRBV20-1,CSARVGLGDTEAFF,TGCAGTGCTAGAGTAGGGCTCGGAGACACTGAAGCTTTCTTT
TRBJ2-3,many,.,TRBV2,CASNGLSDAQYF,TGTGCCAGCAATGGGCTCTCCGACGCGCAGTATTTT
TRBJ2-3,many,.,TRBV28,CASSLGGSTSDTQYF,TGTGCCAGCAGCCTAGGGGGTAGCACGTCAGATACGCAGTATTTT
TRBJ2-3,.,TRBD1,TRBV16,CASSQSPGGLADTQYF,TGTGCCAGCAGCCAATCTCCAGGGGGCCTCGCAGATACGCAGTATTTT
TRBJ2-7,.,.,TRBV10-3,CAISDQLGHEQYF,TGTGCCATCAGTGATCAGTTAGGTCACGAGCAGTACTTC
TRBJ1-1,many,.,TRBV6-6,CASSYSFGLGTEAFF,TGTGCCAGCAGTTACTCTTTCGGGTTGGGGACTGAAGCTTTCTTT
TRBJ2-2,.,.,TRBV18,CASSPFPNTGELFF,TGTGCCAGCTCACCATTCCCAAACACCGGGGAGCTGTTTTTT
TRBJ2-7,.,.,TRBV9,CASSGPPGDYEQYF,TGTGCCAGCAGCGGCCCGCCGGGCGACTACGAGCAGTACTTC
TRBJ2-3,many,.,TRBV20-1,CSASFGDTQYF,TGCAGTGCTAGCTTCGGAGATACGCAGTATTTT
TRBJ2-7,many,TRBD2,TRBV29-1,CSVESSGGWREQYF,TGCAGCGTTGAATCTAGCGGGGGCTGGCGCGAGCAGTACTTC
TRBJ1-6,.,.,TRBV15,CATSRDRTPNSPLHF,TGTGCCACCAGCAGAGATCGAACTCCTAATTCACCCCTCCACTTT
TRBJ1-2,.,.,TRBV2,CASSDSLNYGYTF,TGTGCCAGCAGTGACAGCCTTAACTATGGCTACACCTTC
TRBJ2-4,.,TRBD1,TRBV2,CASSALGQPGSKNIQYF,TGTGCCAGCAGTGCCTTGGGACAGCCAGGGTCCAAAAACATTCAGTACTTC